This TCR beta chain was identified in a study of cytomegalovirus exposure and HLA in healthy donors. The study sampled nominally healthy donors, though unrecorded immune exposures were likely. Whole-study findings and limits: Whilst most TCR sequences proved rare, a subset of public TCRs occurred across many donors. Follow-up analysis later connected one missense variant in DCLRE1C with trimming of TCR beta V- and J-genes. Being indistinguishable, some V segments were excluded, TRBV6-2 and TRBV6-3 among them.

Notes on this clone: Antigen unknown.

The V end lost 0 bases, the J end lost 3 bases, and 14 bases lay between the germline ends. Germline V gene data show CDR1 as WNHNN and CDR2 as SYGVQD (reference sequence). The CDR3 spans 16 residues. The primer mix had 60 Vbeta and 13 Jbeta primers. Profiled with immunoSEQ multiplex PCR; TCRdb holds only in-frame clones, not every one. The table lists tens of thousands of clones, with around 1.1% in the top ten. This sequence joins TRBV10-1 and TRBJ1-1; a possible D gene is TRBD1 (5 bases). The source of this sequence is a woman aged 25-40 years in good health and CMV-seronegative. The sequencing input was PBMCs. The CDR3 DNA sequence: TGCGCCAGCAGTGAGTCTCACGAGGGAGGGGACACTGAAGCTTTCTTT. Amino acids: CASSESHEGGDTEAFF.